The sequence of this TCR beta chain was determined in a study of cytomegalovirus exposure and HLA in healthy donors. Points from the study as a whole: In an earlier analysis, about 87% or about 30%: the productive usage of most TCR beta V segments.

Per germline, CDR1 SGHNT and CDR2 YENEEA. The CDR3 spans 16 residues. V was pared by 1 base and J by 5 bases, with 17 bases between. PCR was performed using 60 Vbeta and 13 Jbeta primers. Only in-frame clones appear in the TCRdb table, and some are missing; sequencing was by immunoSEQ multiplex PCR. The sample lists fewer than 250,000 clones; roughly 86% were seen once. As to this clone: Its antigen is currently unknown.

Sample: PBMCs. This clonotype originated in a man aged 35-49 years in good health and CMV-seropositive. The chain combines TRBV11-3 with TRBJ1-1; D perhaps matches TRBD1 (6 bases). The CDR3 sequence is CASSLGGGALRTEAFF. CDR3 coding DNA: TGTGCCAGCAGCTTAGGCGGGGGGGCGTTGAGGACTGAAGCTTTCTTT.